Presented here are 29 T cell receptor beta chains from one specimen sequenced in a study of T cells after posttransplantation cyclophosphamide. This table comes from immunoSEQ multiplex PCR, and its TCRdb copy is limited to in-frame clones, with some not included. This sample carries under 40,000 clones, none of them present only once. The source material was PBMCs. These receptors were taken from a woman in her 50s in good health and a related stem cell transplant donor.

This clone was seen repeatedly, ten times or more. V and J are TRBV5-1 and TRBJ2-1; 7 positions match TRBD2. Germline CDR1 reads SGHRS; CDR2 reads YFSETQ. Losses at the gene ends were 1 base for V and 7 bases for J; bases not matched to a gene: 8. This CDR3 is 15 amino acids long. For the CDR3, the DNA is TGCGCCAGCAGCTTGTTAACAGCGGGATTTAATGAGCAGTTCTTC. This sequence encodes CASSLLTAGFNEQFF.

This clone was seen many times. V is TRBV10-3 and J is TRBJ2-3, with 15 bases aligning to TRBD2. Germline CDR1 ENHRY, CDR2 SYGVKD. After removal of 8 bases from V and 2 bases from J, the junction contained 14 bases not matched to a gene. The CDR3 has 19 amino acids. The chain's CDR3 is CAILSGTSGRPTDTDTQYF. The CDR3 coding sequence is TGTGCCATCTTATCCGGGACTAGCGGGAGGCCTACCGACACAGATACGCAGTATTTT.

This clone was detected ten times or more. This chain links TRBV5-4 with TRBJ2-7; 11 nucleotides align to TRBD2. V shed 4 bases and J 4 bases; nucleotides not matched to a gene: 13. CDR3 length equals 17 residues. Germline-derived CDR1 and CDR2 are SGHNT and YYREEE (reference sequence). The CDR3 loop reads CASSDPPPGLADYEQYF. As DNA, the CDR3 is TGTGCCAGCAGCGATCCACCCCCGGGACTAGCGGATTACGAGCAGTACTTC.

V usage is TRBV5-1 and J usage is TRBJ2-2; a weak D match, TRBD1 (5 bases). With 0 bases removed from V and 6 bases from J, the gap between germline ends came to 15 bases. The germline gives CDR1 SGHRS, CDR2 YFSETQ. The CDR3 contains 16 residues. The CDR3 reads CASSLVATGGAGELFF. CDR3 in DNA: TGCGCCAGCAGCTTGGTAGCTACAGGCGGTGCCGGGGAGCTGTTTTTT. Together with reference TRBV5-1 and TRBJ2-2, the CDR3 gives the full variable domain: KAGVTQTPRYLIKTRGQQVTLSCSPISGHRSVSWYQQTPGQGLQFLFEYFSETQRNKGNFPGRFSGRQFSNSRSEMNVSTLELGDSALYLCASSLVATGGAGELFFGEGSRLTVL.

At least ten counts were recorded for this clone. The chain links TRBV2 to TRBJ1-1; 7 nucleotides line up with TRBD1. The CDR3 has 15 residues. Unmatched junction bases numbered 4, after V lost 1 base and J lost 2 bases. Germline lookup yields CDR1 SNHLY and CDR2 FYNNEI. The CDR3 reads CASSEGEGANTEAFF. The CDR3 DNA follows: TGTGCCAGCAGTGAAGGGGAGGGGGCCAACACTGAAGCTTTCTTT.

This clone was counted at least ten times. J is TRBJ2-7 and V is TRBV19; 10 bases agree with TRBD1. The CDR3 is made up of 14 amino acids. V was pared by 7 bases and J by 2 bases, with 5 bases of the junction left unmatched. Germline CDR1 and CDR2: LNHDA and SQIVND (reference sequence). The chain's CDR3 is CASTPGQGPYEQYF. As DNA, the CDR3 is TGTGCCAGTACCCCGGGACAGGGGCCCTACGAGCAGTACTTC.

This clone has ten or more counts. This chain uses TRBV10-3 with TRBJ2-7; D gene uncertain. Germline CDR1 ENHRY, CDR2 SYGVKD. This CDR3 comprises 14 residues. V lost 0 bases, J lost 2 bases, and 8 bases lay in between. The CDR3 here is CAISESKRAYEQYF. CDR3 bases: TGTGCCATCAGTGAGTCGAAACGGGCCTACGAGCAGTACTTC.

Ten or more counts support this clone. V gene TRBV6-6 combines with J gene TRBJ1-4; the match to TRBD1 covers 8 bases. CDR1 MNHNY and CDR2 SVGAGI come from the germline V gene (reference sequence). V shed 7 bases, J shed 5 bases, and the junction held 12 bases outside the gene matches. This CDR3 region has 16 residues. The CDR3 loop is CASTYLRQGLNEKLFF. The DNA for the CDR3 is TGTGCCAGCACCTATCTACGACAGGGGCTAAATGAAAAACTGTTTTTT.

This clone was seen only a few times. The CDR3 protein is CASSSTRDRGAGELFF. In DNA, the CDR3 is TGTGCCAGCAGCTCGACCCGGGACAGGGGCGCCGGGGAGCTGTTTTTT. The chain employs TRBV13 and TRBJ2-2, with 10 bases fitting TRBD1. CDR1 is PRHDT and CDR2 is FYEKMQ in the germline V gene (reference sequence). The CDR3 has 16 residues. The V segment lost 4 bases and the J segment 6 bases; nucleotides outside the gene matches: 8.

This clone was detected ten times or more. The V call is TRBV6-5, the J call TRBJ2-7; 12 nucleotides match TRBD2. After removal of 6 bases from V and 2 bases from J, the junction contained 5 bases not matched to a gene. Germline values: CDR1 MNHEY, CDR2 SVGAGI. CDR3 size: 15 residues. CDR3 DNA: TGTGCCAGCAGCTCCGGACTAGCGGGAACCTACGAGCAGTACTTC. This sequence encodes CASSSGLAGTYEQYF.

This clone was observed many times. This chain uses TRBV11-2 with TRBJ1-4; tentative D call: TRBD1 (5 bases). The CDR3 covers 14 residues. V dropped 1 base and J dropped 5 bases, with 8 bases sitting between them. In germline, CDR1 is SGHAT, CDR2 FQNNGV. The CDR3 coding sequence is TGTGCCAGCAGCTTAGGGCCAGGGAATGAAAAACTGTTTTTT. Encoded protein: CASSLGPGNEKLFF.

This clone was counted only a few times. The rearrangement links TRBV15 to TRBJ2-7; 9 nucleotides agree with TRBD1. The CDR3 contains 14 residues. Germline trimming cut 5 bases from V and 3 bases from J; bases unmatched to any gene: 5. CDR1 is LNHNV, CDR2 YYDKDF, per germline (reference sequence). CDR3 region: CATSFDRGYYEQYF. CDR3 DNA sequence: TGTGCCACCAGCTTCGACAGGGGGTACTACGAGCAGTACTTC.

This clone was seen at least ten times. The CDR3 DNA follows: TGTGCCAGCAGTTTAAGGGCCTCGAACACTGAAGCTTTCTTT. Residues: CASSLRASNTEAFF. The chain combines TRBV12-3 or TRBV12-4 with TRBJ1-1; D is unresolved. V was trimmed by 2 bases and J by 1 base, leaving 8 bases between them. The CDR3 consists of 14 residues.

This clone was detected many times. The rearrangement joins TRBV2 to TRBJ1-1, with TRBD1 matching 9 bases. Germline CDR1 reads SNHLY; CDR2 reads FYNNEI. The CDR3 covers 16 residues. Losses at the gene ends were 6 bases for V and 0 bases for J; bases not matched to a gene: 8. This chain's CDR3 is CASSLGQGRMNTEAFF. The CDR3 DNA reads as TGTGCCAGCAGCCTCGGACAGGGGCGGATGAACACTGAAGCTTTCTTT. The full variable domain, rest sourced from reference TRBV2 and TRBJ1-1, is EPEVTQTPSHQVTQMGQEVILRCVPISNHLYFYWYRQILGQKVEFLVSFYNNEISEKSEIFDDQFSVERPDGSNFTLKIRSTKLEDSAMYFCASSLGQGRMNTEAFFGQGTRLTVV.

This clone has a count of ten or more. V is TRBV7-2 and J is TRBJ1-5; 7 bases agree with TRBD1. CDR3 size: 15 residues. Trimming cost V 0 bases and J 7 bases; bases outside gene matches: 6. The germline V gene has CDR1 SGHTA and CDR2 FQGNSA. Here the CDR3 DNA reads TGTGCCAGCAGCTTAGCAGGGGGCGCGTCCCAGCCCCAGCATTTT. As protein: CASSLAGGASQPQHF.

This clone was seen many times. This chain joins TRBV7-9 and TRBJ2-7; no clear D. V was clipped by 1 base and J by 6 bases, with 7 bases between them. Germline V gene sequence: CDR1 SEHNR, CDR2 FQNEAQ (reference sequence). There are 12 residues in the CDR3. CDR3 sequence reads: CASSLEHAEQYF. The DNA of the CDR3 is TGTGCCAGCAGCTTAGAACACGCCGAGCAGTACTTC.

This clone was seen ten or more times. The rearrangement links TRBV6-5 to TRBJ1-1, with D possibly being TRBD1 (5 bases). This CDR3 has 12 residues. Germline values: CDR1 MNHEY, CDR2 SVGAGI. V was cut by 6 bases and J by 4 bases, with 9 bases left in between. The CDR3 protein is CASRAGLTEAFF. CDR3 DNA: TGTGCCAGCAGGGCAGGGCTCACTGAAGCTTTCTTT.

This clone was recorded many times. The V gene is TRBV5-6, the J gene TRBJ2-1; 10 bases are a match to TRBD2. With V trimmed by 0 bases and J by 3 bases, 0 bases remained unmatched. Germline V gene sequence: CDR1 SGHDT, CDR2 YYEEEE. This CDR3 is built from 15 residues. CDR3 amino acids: CASSLGLAGYNEQFF. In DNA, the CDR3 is TGTGCCAGCAGCTTGGGACTAGCGGGCTACAATGAGCAGTTCTTC.

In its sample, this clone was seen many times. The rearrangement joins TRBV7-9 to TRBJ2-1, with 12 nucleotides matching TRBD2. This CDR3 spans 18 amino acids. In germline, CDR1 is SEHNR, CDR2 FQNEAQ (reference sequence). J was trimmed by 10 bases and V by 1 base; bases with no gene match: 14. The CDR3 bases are TGTGCCAGCAGCTTAGTCCTCCTCCCTAGCGGGAGGGCCAGGGAGCAGTTCTTC. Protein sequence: CASSLVLLPSGRAREQFF. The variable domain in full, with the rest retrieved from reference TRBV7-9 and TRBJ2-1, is DTGVSQNPRHKITKRGQNVTFRCDPISEHNRLYWYRQTLGQGPEFLTYFQNEAQLEKSRLLSDRFSAERPKGSFSTLEIQRTEQGDSAMYLCASSLVLLPSGRAREQFFGPGTRLTVL.

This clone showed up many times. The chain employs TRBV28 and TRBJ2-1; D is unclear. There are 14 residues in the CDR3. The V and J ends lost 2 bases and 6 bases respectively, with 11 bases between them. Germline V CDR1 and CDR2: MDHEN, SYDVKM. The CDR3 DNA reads TGTGCCAGCAGTTTAAACAGAAAGGGCAATGAGCAGTTCTTC. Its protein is CASSLNRKGNEQFF.

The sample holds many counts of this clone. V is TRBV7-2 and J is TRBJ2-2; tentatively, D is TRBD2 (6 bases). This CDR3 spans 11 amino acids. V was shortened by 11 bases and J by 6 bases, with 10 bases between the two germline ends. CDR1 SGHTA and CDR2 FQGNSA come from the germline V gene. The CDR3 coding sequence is TGTGCCTTCAGGAGGGCCGGGGAGCTGTTTTTT. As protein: CAFRRAGELFF.

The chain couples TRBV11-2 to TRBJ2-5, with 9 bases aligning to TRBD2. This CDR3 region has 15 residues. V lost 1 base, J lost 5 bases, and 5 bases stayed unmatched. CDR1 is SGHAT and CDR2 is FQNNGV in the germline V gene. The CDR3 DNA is TGTGCCAGCAGCTTAGTAGCGGGAGAGGGGGAGACCCAGTACTTC. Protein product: CASSLVAGEGETQYF. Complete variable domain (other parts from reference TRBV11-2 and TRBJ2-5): EAGVAQSPRYKIIEKRQSVAFWCNPISGHATLYWYQQILGQGPKLLIQFQNNGVVDDSQLPKDRFSAERLKGVDSTLKIQPAKLEDSAVYLCASSLVAGEGETQYFGPGTRLLVL.

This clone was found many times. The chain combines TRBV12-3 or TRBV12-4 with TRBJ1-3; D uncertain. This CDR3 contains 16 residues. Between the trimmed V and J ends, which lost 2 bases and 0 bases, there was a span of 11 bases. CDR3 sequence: CASSLRREYSGNTIYF. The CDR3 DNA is TGTGCCAGCAGTTTAAGGCGGGAGTACTCTGGAAACACCATATATTTT.

The CDR3 DNA reads TGTGCCAGCAGTGCGGTCGAGCAGTACTTC. The encoded protein is CASSAVEQYF. The chain employs TRBV6-1 and TRBJ2-7; D is uncertain. Trimming stripped 4 bases from V and 6 bases from J, with 4 bases between. This CDR3 spans 10 amino acids. The germline CDR1 and CDR2 sequences are MNHNS and SASEGT.

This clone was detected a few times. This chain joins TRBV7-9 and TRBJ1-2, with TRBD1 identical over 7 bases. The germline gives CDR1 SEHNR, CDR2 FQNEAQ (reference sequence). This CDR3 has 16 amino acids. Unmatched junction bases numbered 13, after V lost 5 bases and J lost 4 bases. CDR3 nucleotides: TGTGCCAGCAGCAGACTCAGACGACAGGGCGGCTATGGCTACACCTTC. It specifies CASSRLRRQGGYGYTF.

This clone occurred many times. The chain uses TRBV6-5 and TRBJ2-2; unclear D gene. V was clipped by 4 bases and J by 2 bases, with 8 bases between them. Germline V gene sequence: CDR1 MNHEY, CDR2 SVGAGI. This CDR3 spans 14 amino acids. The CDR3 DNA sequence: TGTGCCAGCAGTTCCGGCGGCAACACCGGGGAGCTGTTTTTT. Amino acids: CASSSGGNTGELFF.

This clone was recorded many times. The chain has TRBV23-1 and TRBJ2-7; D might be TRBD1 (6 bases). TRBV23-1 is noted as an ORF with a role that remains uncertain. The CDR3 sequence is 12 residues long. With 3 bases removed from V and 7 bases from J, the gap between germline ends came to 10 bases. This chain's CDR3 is CASSQGAGEQYF. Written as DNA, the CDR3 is TGCGCCAGCAGTCAGGGGGCGGGTGAGCAGTACTTC.

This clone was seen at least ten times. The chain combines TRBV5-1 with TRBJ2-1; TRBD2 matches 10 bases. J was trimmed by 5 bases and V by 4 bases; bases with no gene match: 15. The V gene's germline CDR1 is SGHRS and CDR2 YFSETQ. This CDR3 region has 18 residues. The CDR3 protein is CASSMTSSAGGIHNEQFF. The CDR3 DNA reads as TGCGCCAGCAGCATGACTAGCTCAGCGGGAGGGATACACAATGAGCAGTTCTTC.

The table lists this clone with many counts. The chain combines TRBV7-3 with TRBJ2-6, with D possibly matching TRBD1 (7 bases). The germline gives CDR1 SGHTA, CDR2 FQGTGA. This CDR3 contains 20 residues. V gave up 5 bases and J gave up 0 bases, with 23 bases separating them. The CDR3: CASSNTHGGGFNSGANVLTF. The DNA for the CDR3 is TGTGCCAGCAGCAATACTCACGGAGGGGGCTTCAACTCTGGGGCCAACGTCCTGACTTTC.